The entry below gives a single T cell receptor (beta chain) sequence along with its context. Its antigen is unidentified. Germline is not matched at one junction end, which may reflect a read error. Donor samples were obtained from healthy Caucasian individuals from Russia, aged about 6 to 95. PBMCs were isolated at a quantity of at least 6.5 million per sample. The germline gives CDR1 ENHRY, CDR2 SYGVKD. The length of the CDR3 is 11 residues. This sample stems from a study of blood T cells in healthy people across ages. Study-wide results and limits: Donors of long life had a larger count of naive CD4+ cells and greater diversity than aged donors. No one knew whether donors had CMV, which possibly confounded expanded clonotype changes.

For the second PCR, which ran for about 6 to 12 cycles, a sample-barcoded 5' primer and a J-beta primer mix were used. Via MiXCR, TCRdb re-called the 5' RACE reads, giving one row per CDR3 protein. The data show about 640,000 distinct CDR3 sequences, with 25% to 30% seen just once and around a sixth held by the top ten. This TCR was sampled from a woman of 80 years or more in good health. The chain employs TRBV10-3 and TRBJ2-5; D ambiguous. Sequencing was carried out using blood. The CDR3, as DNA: TGCGCCATCAGTGAGTTGGATGAGCAGTACTTC. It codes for CAISELDEQYF.